These 3 T cell receptor beta chains were sequenced from one sample in a study of T cell repertoires in cytomegalovirus infection. MiXCR, run by TCRdb on the reads, gives a single entry per CDR3 protein. The data contain approximately 320,000 distinct CDR3 sequences, more than 8% of them seen just once; the ten biggest clones take up approximately 4.5%. Sequenced input: PBMCs. These receptors all stem from a human donor in good health (CMV status not recorded). Some clones in this sample may be carry-over from other donors' samples.

This clonotype was counted only a few times. V gene TRBV28 combines with J gene TRBJ2-7, with TRBD2 identical over 7 bases. Germline V gene data show CDR1 as MDHEN and CDR2 as SYDVKM. This CDR3 is built from 14 residues. V was clipped by 4 bases and J by 4 bases; unmatched bases: 7. The CDR3 loop is CASSSSTSKYEQYF. The CDR3 region has the DNA TGTGCCAGCAGTTCCTCGACTAGCAAGTACGAGCAGTACTTC.

This clonotype has just a few counts. The genes are TRBV14 and TRBJ2-1, with D perhaps being TRBD1 or TRBD2 (5 bases each). Germline values: CDR1 SGHDN, CDR2 FVKESK. The CDR3 length is 16 residues. Trimming took 0 bases from V and 2 from J, leaving 11 bases between them. The CDR3 sequence: CASSQDMGRAYNEQFF. The CDR3 DNA reads as TGTGCCAGCAGCCAAGATATGGGACGCGCCTACAATGAGCAGTTCTTC.

With respect to this clonotype: An end of the junction differs from the germline gene, which may be a read error. This rearrangement joins TRBV2 to TRBJ2-7; D gene uncertain. Germline V gene sequence: CDR1 SNHLY, CDR2 FYNNEI. This CDR3 has 17 residues. CDR3 bases: TGTGCCAGCACTGAACTCTCTCAATCAGGTTTCGTCGGCGAGCAGTACTTC. Encoded protein: CASTELSQSGFVGEQYF.